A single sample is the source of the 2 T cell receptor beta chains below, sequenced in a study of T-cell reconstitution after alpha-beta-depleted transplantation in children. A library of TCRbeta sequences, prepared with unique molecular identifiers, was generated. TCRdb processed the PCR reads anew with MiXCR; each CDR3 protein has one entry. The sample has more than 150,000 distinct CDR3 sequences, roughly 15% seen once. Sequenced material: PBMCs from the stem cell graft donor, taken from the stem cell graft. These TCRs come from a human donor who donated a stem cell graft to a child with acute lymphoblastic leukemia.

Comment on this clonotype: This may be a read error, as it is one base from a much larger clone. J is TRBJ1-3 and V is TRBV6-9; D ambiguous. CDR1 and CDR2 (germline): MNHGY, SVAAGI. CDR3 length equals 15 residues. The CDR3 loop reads CASSYERPNGNTMYF. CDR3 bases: TGTGCCAGCAGTTATGAGAGGCCGAATGGAAACACCATGTATTTT.

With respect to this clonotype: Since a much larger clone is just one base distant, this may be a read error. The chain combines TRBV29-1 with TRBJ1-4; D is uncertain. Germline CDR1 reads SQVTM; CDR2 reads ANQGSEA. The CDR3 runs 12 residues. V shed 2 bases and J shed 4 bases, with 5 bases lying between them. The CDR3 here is CSVENHNEKLFF. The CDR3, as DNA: TGCAGCGTTGAAAACCATAATGAAAAACTGTTTTTT. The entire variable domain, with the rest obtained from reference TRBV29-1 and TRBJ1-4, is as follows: SAVISQKPSRDICQRGTSLTIQCQVDSQVTMMFWYRQQPGQSLTLIATANQGSEATYESGFVIDKFPISRPNLTFSTLTVSNMSPEDSSIYLCSVENHNEKLFFGSGTQLSVL.